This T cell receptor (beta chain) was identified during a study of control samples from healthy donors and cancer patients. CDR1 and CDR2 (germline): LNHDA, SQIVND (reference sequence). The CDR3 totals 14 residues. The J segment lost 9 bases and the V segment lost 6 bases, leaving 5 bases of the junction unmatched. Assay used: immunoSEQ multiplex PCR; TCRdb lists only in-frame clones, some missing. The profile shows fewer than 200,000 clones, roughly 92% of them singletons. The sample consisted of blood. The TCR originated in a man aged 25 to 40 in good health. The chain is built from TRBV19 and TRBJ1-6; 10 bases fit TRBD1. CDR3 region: CASRETGGGSPLHF. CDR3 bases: TGTGCCAGTAGAGAGACAGGGGGCGGTTCACCCCTCCACTTT.